These 18 T cell receptor beta chains share one sample of origin, sequenced in a study of cytomegalovirus exposure and HLA in healthy donors. In the PCR, 60 Vbeta and 13 Jbeta primers were used. The repertoire was sequenced with immunoSEQ multiplex PCR; TCRdb's copy has only in-frame clones and lacks some. Seen here are more than 150,000 clones, around 76% observed once, and the top ten hold over 2%. The sequenced sample was PBMCs. These receptor sequences come from a woman in her twenties or thirties in good health and CMV-seropositive.

This rearrangement joins TRBV11-2 to TRBJ2-1; 12 bases agree with TRBD2. Germline CDR1 is SGHAT and CDR2 is FQNNGV. There are 17 residues in the CDR3. The V segment lost 5 bases and the J segment 0 bases; nucleotides outside the gene matches: 5. The CDR3 coding sequence is TGTGCCAGCAGCCAGACTAGCGGGGGCGACTCCTACAATGAGCAGTTCTTC. Translation gives CASSQTSGGDSYNEQFF. Supplemented by reference TRBV11-2 and TRBJ2-1, the full variable domain reads EAGVAQSPRYKIIEKRQSVAFWCNPISGHATLYWYQQILGQGPKLLIQFQNNGVVDDSQLPKDRFSAERLKGVDSTLKIQPAKLEDSAVYLCASSQTSGGDSYNEQFFGPGTRLTVL.

In this sample, this clone turned up once. The chain carries TRBV18 and TRBJ2-5, with a possible D match to TRBD1 (6 bases). The CDR3 contains 14 residues. The germline V and J ends were trimmed by 3 bases and 4 bases, with 12 bases remaining between them. Germline V CDR1 and CDR2: KGHSH, LQKENI. The CDR3 DNA reads TGTGCCAGCTCACCCCCGTGGGGGCGAGAGACCCAGTACTTC. Translation gives CASSPPWGRETQYF.

The chain couples TRBV28 to TRBJ1-2; D gene uncertain. The CDR3 runs to 13 residues. The germline CDR1 and CDR2 sequences are MDHEN and SYDVKM. Trimming took off 5 bases at V and 4 bases at J, with 11 bases between the two ends. The CDR3 sequence: CASSLDRSYGYTF. The CDR3 DNA is TGTGCCAGCAGTCTAGACCGGTCCTATGGCTACACCTTC.

This chain links TRBV28 with TRBJ2-1; tentatively, D is TRBD2 (6 bases). Germline assignment: CDR1 MDHEN and CDR2 SYDVKM. CDR3 length: 13 amino acids. Trimming removed 5 bases from V and 4 bases from J, with 9 bases in between. For the CDR3, the DNA is TGTGCCAGCAGTCCGGGACTTTACAATGAGCAGTTCTTC. It is translated as CASSPGLYNEQFF.

For this clone: Other nucleotide sequences in the sample specify the same CDR3. The chain has TRBV5-1 and TRBJ2-5, with D possibly matching TRBD1 (6 bases). V was clipped by 0 bases and J by 5 bases, with 11 bases between them. Germline V gene lookup returns CDR1 SGHRS and CDR2 YFSETQ. The CDR3 contains 14 residues. The DNA of the CDR3 is TGCGCCAGCAGCTTGGGAGGGGGTGGCGAGACCCAGTACTTC. Translation gives CASSLGGGGETQYF.

This chain uses TRBV7-2 with TRBJ1-2, with unresolved D. The ends were cut back, 5 bases at V and 6 bases at J, with 13 bases in the middle. CDR1 is SGHTA and CDR2 is FQGNSA in the germline V gene. The CDR3 covers 13 residues. This chain's CDR3 is CASSKTTDHGYTF. For the CDR3, the DNA is TGTGCCAGCAGCAAGACTACAGACCATGGCTACACCTTC.

V is TRBV4-1 and J is TRBJ2-1; TRBD2 agrees at 9 bases. Germline V gene sequence: CDR1 MGHRA, CDR2 YSYEKL. Trimming took 3 bases from V and 9 from J; bases not matched to a gene: 9. The CDR3 contains 15 residues. The CDR3 sequence is CASSHSAGGQGEQFF. In nucleotides, the CDR3 is TGCGCCAGCAGCCACTCGGCGGGGGGGCAGGGTGAGCAGTTCTTC.

V and J are TRBV6-1 and TRBJ2-5; a possible D gene is TRBD2 (6 bases). This CDR3 spans 13 amino acids. Germline lookup yields CDR1 MNHNS and CDR2 SASEGT. V gave up 8 bases and J gave up 7 bases, with 17 bases separating them. CDR3: CASGERRVGTQYF. The DNA of the CDR3 is TGTGCCAGCGGGGAAAGGAGGGTTGGGACCCAGTACTTC.

This chain uses TRBV7-9 with TRBJ1-1; 7 nucleotides agree with TRBD1. The V gene's germline CDR1 is SEHNR and CDR2 FQNEAQ (reference sequence). V trimming: 5 bases; J trimming: 0 bases; junction bases outside the gene matches: 9. There are 16 residues in the CDR3. The CDR3 reads CASSPTGQLMNTEAFF. CDR3 bases: TGTGCCAGCAGCCCGACGGGACAGCTAATGAACACTGAAGCTTTCTTT.

V and J are TRBV5-1 and TRBJ1-4; TRBD1 might be the D (6 bases). This CDR3 region has 14 residues. Trimming took off 1 base at V and 7 bases at J, with 11 bases between the two ends. The germline V gene has CDR1 SGHRS and CDR2 YFSETQ. CDR3 sequence reads: CASSLNLGGEKLFF. CDR3 bases: TGCGCCAGCAGCTTGAATTTAGGGGGTGAAAAACTGTTTTTT.

This clone has just one count. V gene TRBV7-6 combines with J gene TRBJ1-2, with TRBD1 matching 7 bases. The CDR3 runs 17 residues. CDR1 is SGHVS, CDR2 FNYEAQ, per germline. Trimming took 5 bases from V and 4 from J; bases not matched to a gene: 16. The CDR3 DNA follows: TGTGCCAGCAGCCCTACCCCGACAGGGTTAAGGAGCTATGGCTACACCTTC. This gives the protein CASSPTPTGLRSYGYTF.

Here the CDR3 reads CASSLGTGLKEQYF. The CDR3 DNA is TGTGCCAGCAGTTTAGGTACAGGGTTGAAGGAGCAGTACTTC. This chain joins TRBV27 and TRBJ2-7; D might be TRBD1 (6 bases). The CDR3 has 14 residues. The V gene's germline CDR1 is MNHEY and CDR2 SMNVEV (reference sequence). The V end lost 2 bases, the J end lost 7 bases, and 15 bases lay between the germline ends.

This clone was detected a few times. The rearrangement uses TRBV6-5 and TRBJ2-7, with TRBD2 as a possible D gene (7 bases). Germline lookup yields CDR1 MNHEY and CDR2 SVGAGI. The CDR3 covers 13 residues. Trimming took 8 bases from V and 6 from J, leaving 17 bases between them. The CDR3 is CASHRVGGLEQYF. CDR3 bases: TGTGCCAGCCACCGTGTGGGGGGGCTCGAGCAGTACTTC.

The CDR3 bases are TGTGCCAGCAGCTCAGGCACAGATACGCAGTATTTT. It yields the protein CASSSGTDTQYF. V is TRBV11-2 and J is TRBJ2-3; no definite D call. Looked up from germline, CDR1 is SGHAT and CDR2 is FQNNGV. CDR3 length equals 12 residues. V lost 4 bases to trimming and J lost 1 base, with 3 bases between them.

This chain connects TRBV4-2 to TRBJ1-5; no definite D call. With 6 bases removed from V and 5 bases from J, the gap between germline ends came to 20 bases. Germline CDR1 is LGHNA and CDR2 is YNFKEQ. The CDR3 runs 16 residues. The CDR3 reads CASSSRPAPEDQPQHF. The CDR3 nucleotides read TGTGCCAGCAGTTCCCGACCGGCACCTGAGGATCAGCCCCAGCATTTT.

The chain combines TRBV10-3 with TRBJ2-5; the D gene is possibly TRBD2 (6 bases). The V and J ends lost 7 bases and 1 base respectively, with 13 bases between them. Germline assignment: CDR1 ENHRY and CDR2 SYGVKD. The CDR3 spans 14 residues. CDR3 protein: CAINSGGAQETQYF. For the CDR3, the DNA is TGTGCCATCAATTCCGGGGGTGCCCAAGAGACCCAGTACTTC.

This clone was observed a single time. DNA of the CDR3: TGTGCCAGCAGCTTAGGTAGAACAGCCAGCTCCTACGAGCAGTACTTC. It specifies CASSLGRTASSYEQYF. The chain employs TRBV7-8 and TRBJ2-7, with D unclear. The length of the CDR3 is 16 residues. V was clipped by 1 base and J by 0 bases, with 13 bases between them. CDR1 is SGHVS and CDR2 is FQNEAQ in the germline V gene.

The J gene is TRBJ2-3, the V gene TRBV11-3; 10 nucleotides line up with TRBD2. After removal of 0 bases from V and 2 bases from J, the junction contained 5 bases not matched to a gene. The CDR3 covers 17 residues. The germline CDR1 and CDR2 sequences are SGHNT and YENEEA. CDR3 loop: CASSLDLLAGDTDTQYF. The CDR3 coding sequence is TGTGCCAGCAGCTTAGATCTGCTAGCGGGGGACACAGATACGCAGTATTTT. Full variable domain (rest looked up from reference TRBV11-3 and TRBJ2-3): EAGVVQSPRYKIIEKKQPVAFWCNPISGHNTLYWYLQNLGQGPELLIRYENEEAVDDSQLPKDRFSAERLKGVDSTLKIQPAELGDSAVYLCASSLDLLAGDTDTQYFGPGTRLTVL.